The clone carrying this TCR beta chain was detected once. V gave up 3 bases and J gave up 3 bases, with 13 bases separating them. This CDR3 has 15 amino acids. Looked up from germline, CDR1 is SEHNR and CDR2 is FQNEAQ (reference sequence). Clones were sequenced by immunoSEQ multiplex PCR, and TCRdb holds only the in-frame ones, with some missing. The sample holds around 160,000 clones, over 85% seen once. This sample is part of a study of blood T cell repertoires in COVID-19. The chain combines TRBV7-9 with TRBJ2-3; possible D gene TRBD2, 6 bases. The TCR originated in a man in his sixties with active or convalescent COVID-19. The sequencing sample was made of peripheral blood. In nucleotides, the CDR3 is TGTGCCAGCAGCTTTAGCGGAGGAAGGACAGATACGCAGTATTTT. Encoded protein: CASSFSGGRTDTQYF. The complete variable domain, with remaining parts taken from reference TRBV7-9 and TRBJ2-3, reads DTGVSQNPRHKITKRGQNVTFRCDPISEHNRLYWYRQTLGQGPEFLTYFQNEAQLEKSRLLSDRFSAERPKGSFSTLEIQRTEQGDSAMYLCASSFSGGRTDTQYFGPGTRLTVL.